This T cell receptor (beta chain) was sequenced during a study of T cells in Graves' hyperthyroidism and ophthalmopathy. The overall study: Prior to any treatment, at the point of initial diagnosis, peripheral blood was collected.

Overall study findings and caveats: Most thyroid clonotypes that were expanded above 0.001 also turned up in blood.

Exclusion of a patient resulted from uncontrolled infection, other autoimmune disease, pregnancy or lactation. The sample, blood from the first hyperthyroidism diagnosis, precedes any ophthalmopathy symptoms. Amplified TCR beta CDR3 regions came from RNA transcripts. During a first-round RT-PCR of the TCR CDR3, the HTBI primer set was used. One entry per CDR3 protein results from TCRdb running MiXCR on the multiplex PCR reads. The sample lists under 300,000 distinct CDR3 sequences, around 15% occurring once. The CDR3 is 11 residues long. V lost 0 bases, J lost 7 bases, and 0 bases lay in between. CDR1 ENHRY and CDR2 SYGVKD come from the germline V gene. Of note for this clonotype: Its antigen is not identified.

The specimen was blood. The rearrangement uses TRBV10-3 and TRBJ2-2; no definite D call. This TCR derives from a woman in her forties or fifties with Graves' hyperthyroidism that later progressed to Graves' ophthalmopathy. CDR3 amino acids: CAISESGELFF. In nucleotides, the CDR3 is TGTGCCATCAGTGAGTCCGGGGAGCTGTTTTTT.